This TCR beta chain was recorded in a study of identical twins. TCRdb redid the calling of the 5' RACE reads with MiXCR, one entry per CDR3 protein. The table shows more than 200,000 distinct CDR3 sequences, with about 14% occurring only once. There are 14 residues in the CDR3. Trimming removed 5 bases from V and 7 bases from J, with 14 bases in between. The germline V gene has CDR1 SGHAT and CDR2 FQNNGV. The chain couples TRBV11-2 to TRBJ2-2; D is possibly TRBD1 or TRBD2 (5 bases each). This clonotype was obtained from a young woman in good health. The sample consisted of memory (CD45RO+) T cells sorted from blood. The chain's CDR3 is CASSKPVGVGELFF. DNA of the CDR3: TGTGCCAGCAGCAAACCCGTGGGGGTCGGGGAGCTGTTTTTT.